Reported below is one TCR beta chain. The source of the sample is a study of T cell changes during pregnancy in multiple sclerosis. The CDR3 totals 17 residues. Method: immunoSEQ multiplex PCR; TCRdb's copy keeps in-frame clones and lacks some. This table holds fewer than 110,000 clones, around 92% found once. The gene calls are TRBV12-2 and TRBJ2-7; no check of the table's D call, TRBD1, against the DNA was made. TRBV12-2 is shown as a pseudogene. The source material was peripheral blood, sampled in the second trimester of pregnancy. The clonotype was recovered from a female donor with multiple sclerosis, enrolled in a pregnancy study. CDR3 sequence: CASRFSDRDRVSYEQYF. The CDR3 coding sequence is TGTGCAAGTCGCTTCTCCGACCGGGACAGGGTCTCCTACGAGCAGTACTTC.